Following are 8 T cell receptor beta chains from one sample sequenced in a study of shared clonotypes between healthy human individuals. This table comes from immunoSEQ multiplex PCR, and its TCRdb copy is limited to in-frame clones, with some not included. The sample lists about 1,500,000 clones; roughly 97% were seen once. The sequencing input was naive CD4+ T cells sorted from blood. The subset here: CD45RA+ positively selected. The receptors derive from a man aged 25-45 years in good health.

The rearrangement links TRBV18 to TRBJ2-7; D is possibly TRBD2 (5 bases). V was shortened by 2 bases and J by 10 bases, with 15 bases between the two germline ends. Germline V gene lookup returns CDR1 KGHSH and CDR2 LQKENI. This CDR3 spans 13 amino acids. CDR3 in amino acids: CASSPGGEFTQYF. In DNA form, the CDR3 reads TGTGCCAGCTCACCAGGAGGAGAGTTCACCCAGTACTTC.

On this clone itself: Other nucleotide sequences in the sample specify the same CDR3. The chain combines TRBV28 with TRBJ1-3; D is undetermined. CDR3 length: 14 amino acids. V dropped 3 bases and J dropped 2 bases, with 8 bases sitting between them. Germline assignment: CDR1 MDHEN and CDR2 SYDVKM. This CDR3 reads CASSFGGPGNTIYF. The DNA for the CDR3 is TGTGCCAGCAGTTTCGGTGGTCCTGGAAACACCATATATTTT.

DNA of the CDR3: TGTGCCAGCAGTGAAGACGTCAGCGGCCAAGAGACCCAGTACTTC. It specifies CASSEDVSGQETQYF. The chain is built from TRBV21-1 and TRBJ2-5; no DNA check was done on the table's D call, TRBD2. TRBV21-1 is recorded as a pseudogene. The CDR3 length is 15 residues.

The rearrangement uses TRBV7-9 and TRBJ2-2, with D perhaps assigned TRBD1 or TRBD2 (6 bases each). V lost 7 bases to trimming and J lost 6 bases, with 15 bases between them. The CDR3 is 14 residues long. Per germline, CDR1 SEHNR and CDR2 FQNEAQ (reference sequence). The CDR3 reads CASNLGGSAGELFF. The CDR3 DNA follows: TGTGCCAGCAACCTAGGGGGGAGCGCCGGGGAGCTGTTTTTT.

The V and J genes are TRBV5-6 and TRBJ1-5, with D possibly being TRBD1 (6 bases). Trimming removed 2 bases at V and 2 bases at J, with 14 bases between. Looked up from germline, CDR1 is SGHDT and CDR2 is YYEEEE. This CDR3 spans 16 amino acids. This CDR3 reads CASSFRTVARNQPQHF. The CDR3 DNA sequence: TGTGCCAGCAGCTTCAGGACAGTCGCGCGCAATCAGCCCCAGCATTTT.

The CDR3, as DNA: TGTGCCAGCAGCAAGGTAAGGGTTGGAAGTAGTGGCTACACCTTC. Residues: CASSKVRVGSSGYTF. V gene TRBV21-1 combines with J gene TRBJ1-2. TRBV21-1 is deemed a pseudogene. This CDR3 is built from 15 residues.

V is TRBV29-1 and J is TRBJ2-1; 11 bases align to TRBD2. After removal of 8 bases from V and 6 bases from J, the junction contained 3 bases not matched to a gene. The CDR3 is 12 residues long. Looked up from germline, CDR1 is SQVTM and CDR2 is ANQGSEA. CDR3 sequence (DNA): TGCAGCTCTAGCGGGAGGTTCAATGAGCAGTTCTTC. This codes for CSSSGRFNEQFF.

The chain has TRBV6-1 and TRBJ2-5; D not resolved. CDR1 and CDR2 (germline): MNHNS, SASEGT. This CDR3 contains 12 residues. Trimming pared 3 bases from V and 4 bases from J, leaving 6 bases between. CDR3 amino acids: CASSDLRETQYF. CDR3 nucleotides: TGTGCCAGCAGTGACTTACGAGAGACCCAGTACTTC.